This T cell receptor beta chain came from a study of shared clonotypes between healthy human individuals. In the original processing: Filtering was not the same, since immunoSEQ gave junction-only sequences without quality scores. Clones were read by immunoSEQ multiplex PCR, and TCRdb kept only the in-frame ones, dropping some. V, J and clone size are taken as reported in that table, and D and trimming were inferred from the DNA itself. Here the sample spans about 2 million clones, roughly 94% being singletons. Germline CDR1 is SGHVS and CDR2 is FQNEAQ. The V gene lost 5 bases and the J gene lost 2 bases, with 9 bases spanning the gap. CDR3 length: 13 residues. Details on this clone: No antigen is known for it. The same CDR3 is also encoded by other DNA sequences in this sample.

Study results and limitations: Non-shared clonotypes were found to have lower generation probabilities than the clonotypes that were shared by all four of the sorted-subset donors.

This sequence originates from a man between 18 and 29 years old in good health. The chain is built from TRBV7-8 and TRBJ2-5; D uncertain. The sequencing input was naive CD4+ T cells sorted from blood. Sample subset: CD45RA+ positively selected. Here the CDR3 DNA reads TGTGCCAGCAGCCTACGGGCTCAAGAGACCCAGTACTTC. This sequence encodes CASSLRAQETQYF.